This T cell receptor (beta chain) was documented in a study of shared clonotypes between healthy human individuals. Everyone who donated was a Caucasian adult who lived in Nashville, Tennessee. The CDR3 consists of 15 residues. Researchers divided each subset's genomic DNA evenly across several immunoSEQ plates. A roughly 200 ng quantity of DNA, about 30,000 T cell genomes, went into the sorted-subset replicate PCRs. Data came from immunoSEQ multiplex PCR; TCRdb stores just in-frame clones and leaves some out. The sample lists some 2,400,000 clones, roughly 95% occurring once. The source of this sequence is a man between 18 and 29 years old in good health. The specimen was naive CD4+ T cells sorted from blood. Subset given: CD45RA+ positively selected. The rearrangement uses TRBV21-1 and TRBJ1-5; no check of the table's D call, TRBD1, against the DNA was made. TRBV21-1 is listed as a pseudogene. The CDR3 spells CASSDGPGVAQPQHF. As DNA, the CDR3 is TGTGCCAGCAGCGACGGGCCAGGGGTGGCTCAGCCCCAGCATTTT.